This passage covers 18 T cell receptor beta chains from one sample sequenced in a study of CD8+ T cells in alopecia areata. The sequencing template was cDNA reverse transcribed from extracted RNA. Here immunoSEQ multiplex PCR was the method, and the copy in TCRdb shows in-frame clones only, minus some. The table lists about 290,000 clones, roughly 60% of them singletons, with about 1.8% in the top ten. Indicated treatment: oral pan-JAK inhibitor, 5-10 mg twice daily. The sequenced sample was CD4+ T cells sorted from blood, obtained at week 24, from a patient treated with tofacitinib. These receptors were obtained from a human donor with alopecia areata.

This clone was counted only a few times. The rearrangement links TRBV4-1 to TRBJ2-3; D call uncertain. V lost 4 bases to trimming and J lost 1 base, with 15 bases between them. The CDR3 sequence is 16 residues long. From germline, CDR1 is MGHRA and CDR2 YSYEKL. The CDR3 sequence: CASSLSGSPGTDTQYF. The DNA for the CDR3 is TGCGCCAGCAGCCTATCGGGCTCCCCGGGCACAGATACGCAGTATTTT.

This clone was seen a handful of times. This chain links TRBV29-1 with TRBJ2-7; D gene ambiguous. The CDR3 length is 13 residues. V was trimmed by 4 bases and J by 4 bases, leaving 14 bases between them. CDR1 SQVTM and CDR2 ANQGSEA come from the germline V gene. CDR3 region: CSVVNGKAYEQYF. CDR3 in DNA: TGCAGCGTTGTAAATGGGAAAGCGTACGAGCAGTACTTC.

The chain is built from TRBV18 and TRBJ2-5, with 9 bases identical to TRBD1. This CDR3 contains 15 residues. The V segment lost 4 bases and the J segment 1 base; nucleotides outside the gene matches: 4. Germline CDR1 reads KGHSH; CDR2 reads LQKENI. CDR3 in amino acids: CASSLPGQGQETQYF. CDR3 sequence (DNA): TGTGCCAGCTCACTACCGGGACAGGGCCAAGAGACCCAGTACTTC.

J is TRBJ1-3 and V is TRBV5-1; 8 positions match TRBD1. Germline CDR1 SGHRS, CDR2 YFSETQ. The ends lost 4 bases at V and 3 bases at J; junction bases unmatched: 12. The CDR3 totals 17 residues. The CDR3 loop reads CASSRGPTGEFGNTIYF. The CDR3 nucleotides read TGCGCCAGCAGCCGGGGCCCGACAGGGGAGTTTGGAAACACCATATATTTT.

The chain carries TRBV6-6 and TRBJ2-7; D remains ambiguous. Trimming took 5 bases from V and 2 from J, leaving 16 bases between them. In germline, CDR1 is MNHNY, CDR2 SVGAGI (reference sequence). CDR3 length: 15 amino acids. The CDR3 loop reads CASSPSTFSTYEQYF. In nucleotides, the CDR3 is TGTGCCAGCAGTCCCTCGACATTCTCGACCTACGAGCAGTACTTC.

The chain employs TRBV4-3 and TRBJ2-6; 9 bases line up with TRBD1. Germline assignment: CDR1 LGHNA and CDR2 YSLEER. This CDR3 region has 19 residues. Unmatched junction bases numbered 8, after V lost 0 bases and J lost 2 bases. The CDR3: CASSQDRDRGLTGANVLTF. The CDR3 region has the DNA TGCGCCAGCAGCCAAGATCGAGACAGGGGGTTGACTGGGGCCAACGTCCTGACTTTC.

In this sample, this clone turned up once. The chain uses TRBV5-1 and TRBJ2-3, with D maybe TRBD2 (6 bases). The CDR3 extends over 15 amino acids. Germline lookup yields CDR1 SGHRS and CDR2 YFSETQ. Trimming took 4 bases from V and 3 from J, leaving 15 bases between them. This CDR3 is CASSPGRAGTDTQYF. The CDR3 coding sequence is TGCGCCAGCAGCCCCGGCAGGGCGGGGACAGATACGCAGTATTTT.

The CDR3 nucleotides read TGTGCCTGGAGTTTACAGGGAAACACCATATATTTT. Amino acid sequence: CAWSLQGNTIYF. The V and J genes are TRBV30 and TRBJ1-3; no firm D call. CDR1 and CDR2 (germline): GTSNPN, SVGIG (reference sequence). This CDR3 has 12 residues. V was clipped by 2 bases and J by 4 bases, with 6 bases between them.

The rearrangement uses TRBV30 and TRBJ1-3; TRBD1 might be the D (5 bases). Trimming pared 4 bases from V and 3 bases from J, leaving 13 bases between. The germline CDR1 and CDR2 sequences are GTSNPN and SVGIG (reference sequence). The CDR3 has 14 residues. The DNA of the CDR3 is TGTGCCTGGAACTCCCAGGGAATTGGAAACACCATATATTTT. Its protein is CAWNSQGIGNTIYF. Using reference TRBV30 and TRBJ1-3 for the parts outside the CDR3, the full variable domain is SQTIHQWPATLVQPVGSPLSLECTVEGTSNPNLYWYRQAAGRGLQLLFYSVGIGQISSEVPQNLSASRPQDRQFILSSKKLLLSDSGFYLCAWNSQGIGNTIYFGEGSWLTVV.

The chain recombines TRBV21-1 with TRBJ1-5; the tabulated D call, TRBD1, remains unverified against the DNA. TRBV21-1 is deemed a pseudogene. The CDR3 is 18 residues long. The CDR3 sequence: CASSKATGTKCGNQPQHF. The DNA for the CDR3 is TGTGCCAGCAGCAAAGCCACAGGGACGAAGTGTGGCAATCAGCCCCAGCATTTT.

The sample holds a few counts of this clone. Other DNA sequences in the sample encode the same CDR3. This chain uses TRBV7-9 with TRBJ1-5, with no clear D. Germline V gene data show CDR1 as SEHNR and CDR2 as FQNEAQ (reference sequence). The CDR3 runs 12 residues. V was clipped by 3 bases and J by 3 bases, with 3 bases between them. The CDR3 DNA is TGTGCCAGCAGCTTGGACAATCAGCCCCAGCATTTT. Translated, it gives CASSLDNQPQHF.

This chain joins TRBV4-1 and TRBJ1-6, with 10 bases fitting TRBD1. Trimming cost V 1 base and J 11 bases; bases outside gene matches: 5. CDR1 is MGHRA and CDR2 is YSYEKL in the germline V gene. CDR3 length equals 15 residues. The CDR3 here is CASSQADRGLTPLHF. The CDR3 DNA reads TGCGCCAGCAGCCAAGCAGACAGGGGGCTTACACCCCTCCACTTT.

This clone was detected only a few times. The CDR3 region is CASSKSRPGLNIQYF. CDR3 coding DNA: TGTGCCAGCAGCAAAAGCCGGCCGGGCTTAAACATTCAGTACTTC. The chain recombines TRBV7-2 with TRBJ2-4; no reliable D call. V lost 5 bases to trimming and J lost 6 bases, with 17 bases between them. The CDR3 covers 15 residues. Looked up from germline, CDR1 is SGHTA and CDR2 is FQGNSA.

The chain is built from TRBV5-1 and TRBJ2-3; 8 bases align to TRBD1. This CDR3 has 17 amino acids. Germline CDR1 SGHRS, CDR2 YFSETQ. Losses at the gene ends were 4 bases for V and 0 bases for J; bases not matched to a gene: 10. CDR3 in amino acids: CASSSATGVPSTDTQYF. CDR3 nucleotide sequence: TGCGCCAGCAGCAGTGCGACAGGGGTACCTAGCACAGATACGCAGTATTTT. Full variable domain (remainder filled in from reference TRBV5-1 and TRBJ2-3): KAGVTQTPRYLIKTRGQQVTLSCSPISGHRSVSWYQQTPGQGLQFLFEYFSETQRNKGNFPGRFSGRQFSNSRSEMNVSTLELGDSALYLCASSSATGVPSTDTQYFGPGTRLTVL.

V gene TRBV6-5 combines with J gene TRBJ2-3, with 7 bases aligning to TRBD2. Looked up from germline, CDR1 is MNHEY and CDR2 is SVGAGI. The CDR3 extends over 15 amino acids. After removal of 5 bases from V and 2 bases from J, the junction contained 7 bases not matched to a gene. Here the CDR3 DNA reads TGTGCCAGCAGTGGCCGTAGCGGGTTCACAGATACGCAGTATTTT. It codes for CASSGRSGFTDTQYF.

The chain employs TRBV14 and TRBJ1-4, with D possibly being TRBD1 (6 bases). The length of the CDR3 is 13 residues. The germline V gene has CDR1 SGHDN and CDR2 FVKESK. V lost 9 bases to trimming and J lost 1 base, with 9 bases between them. The CDR3 spells CAREGQTNEKLFF. The CDR3 bases are TGTGCCAGAGAGGGACAAACTAATGAAAAACTGTTTTTT.

The chain has TRBV29-1 and TRBJ2-1; 9 nucleotides agree with TRBD1. Germline V gives CDR1 SQVTM, CDR2 ANQGSEA. After removal of 5 bases from V and 11 bases from J, the junction contained 13 bases not matched to a gene. This CDR3 is 14 amino acids long. The CDR3 here is CSVLPGQGWNKQFF. The CDR3 nucleotides read TGCAGCGTTCTACCGGGACAGGGATGGAATAAGCAGTTCTTC.

The chain couples TRBV7-2 to TRBJ2-4; D is possibly TRBD1 (6 bases). Trimming took 2 bases from V and 2 from J, leaving 10 bases between them. This CDR3 has 15 residues. Germline lookup yields CDR1 SGHTA and CDR2 FQGNSA. CDR3 amino acids: CASSLLGASKNIQYF. CDR3 DNA sequence: TGTGCCAGCAGCTTACTGGGGGCGTCCAAAAACATTCAGTACTTC.